These 10 T cell receptor beta chains originate from one sample sequenced in a study of early T cells in non-severe SARS-CoV-2 infection. TCRdb processed the 5' RACE reads anew with MiXCR; each CDR3 protein has one entry. The table records approximately 35,000 distinct CDR3 sequences, around 3.9% of them present only once. The source material was whole blood. These receptors originate from an adult who was a healthcare worker with PCR-confirmed SARS-CoV-2 infection or an uninfected control (not recorded which).

At least ten counts were recorded for this clonotype. The chain has TRBV3-1 and TRBJ2-7; 7 bases align to TRBD1. This CDR3 comprises 15 residues. The V gene end was trimmed by 3 bases and the J gene end by 0 bases; junction bases not matched to a gene: 5. Germline V gene data show CDR1 as LGHDT and CDR2 as YNNKEL (reference sequence). The CDR3 here is CASSQGDRSSYEQYF. The CDR3 DNA reads TGTGCCAGCAGCCAGGGGGACAGAAGCTCCTACGAGCAGTACTTC.

This clonotype was observed at least ten times. The chain is built from TRBV24-1 and TRBJ2-2; TRBD2 aligns across 11 bases. Germline-derived CDR1 and CDR2 are KGHDR and SFDVKD. V was clipped by 6 bases and J by 3 bases; unmatched bases: 5. The CDR3 is 16 amino acids. The CDR3 protein is CATSQLAGDHTGELFF. CDR3 DNA: TGTGCCACCAGTCAACTAGCGGGAGACCACACCGGGGAGCTGTTTTTT.

This clonotype was seen ten or more times. V and J are TRBV7-6 and TRBJ2-7; D unresolved. V lost 1 base to trimming and J lost 0 bases, with 13 bases between them. Germline values: CDR1 SGHVS, CDR2 FNYEAQ. The CDR3 is 16 residues long. The CDR3 DNA follows: TGTGCCAGCAGCTTAGGGGCTTTACCCAGCTCCTACGAGCAGTACTTC. Residues: CASSLGALPSSYEQYF. The full variable domain, its missing parts supplied by reference TRBV7-6 and TRBJ2-7, is GAGVSQSPRYKVTKRGQDVALRCDPISGHVSLYWYRQALGQGPEFLTYFNYEAQQDKSGLPNDRFSAERPEGSISTLTIQRTEQRDSAMYRCASSLGALPSSYEQYFGPGTRLTVT.

The table lists this clonotype with a few counts. The chain recombines TRBV7-9 with TRBJ2-7, with 11 bases aligning to TRBD1. The CDR3 is 15 residues long. Looked up from germline, CDR1 is SEHNR and CDR2 is FQNEAQ (reference sequence). The ends lost 5 bases at V and 5 bases at J; junction bases unmatched: 8. The CDR3: CASSNSDRGPDEQYF. The CDR3 bases are TGTGCCAGCAGCAACTCGGACAGGGGGCCTGACGAGCAGTACTTC.

This clonotype was found many times. The chain recombines TRBV30 with TRBJ2-5; possible D gene TRBD1, 5 bases. The CDR3 covers 12 residues. Between the trimmed V and J ends, which lost 2 bases and 4 bases, there was a span of 8 bases. Germline loops: CDR1 GTSNPN, CDR2 SVGIG (reference sequence). The CDR3 loop reads CAWSNQGETQYF. DNA for the CDR3: TGTGCCTGGAGTAATCAGGGAGAGACCCAGTACTTC.

This clonotype was seen at least ten times. The V gene is TRBV7-9, the J gene TRBJ1-6; 9 nucleotides match TRBD1. This CDR3 has 14 amino acids. Germline V gives CDR1 SEHNR, CDR2 FQNEAQ (reference sequence). The V and J ends lost 3 bases and 8 bases, in that order; junction bases with no gene match: 2. CDR3 DNA sequence: TGTGCCAGCAGCTTGGGACAGGGTTATTCACCCCTCCACTTT. Its translation: CASSLGQGYSPLHF.

This clonotype was seen ten or more times. This chain links TRBV18 with TRBJ1-1; no definite D call. Trimming removed 1 base from V and 4 bases from J, with 1 base in between. Germline loops: CDR1 KGHSH, CDR2 LQKENI. This CDR3 comprises 11 residues. The CDR3 DNA follows: TGTGCCAGCTCACCACGCACTGAAGCTTTCTTT. Translation: CASSPRTEAFF.

This clonotype was observed many times. The V and J genes are TRBV12-3 or TRBV12-4 and TRBJ2-6; D is perhaps TRBD2 (6 bases). The CDR3 sequence is 19 residues long. Trimming left V 5 bases short and J 2 bases short, with 22 bases between. The CDR3 bases are TGTGCCAGCAGTGAGGCGGGCGGGATTAACCGGGCTGGGGCCAACGTCCTGACTTTC. Protein sequence: CASSEAGGINRAGANVLTF.

This clonotype was counted many times. This chain links TRBV7-2 with TRBJ1-4, with D unresolved. V was pared by 5 bases and J by 7 bases, with 17 bases between. The CDR3 contains 15 residues. The germline CDR1 and CDR2 sequences are SGHTA and FQGNSA. CDR3 coding DNA: TGTGCCAGCAGCCCAAAATTTTCGGGGAGTGAAAAACTGTTTTTT. Its protein product is CASSPKFSGSEKLFF.

This clonotype was seen many times. The chain combines TRBV12-3 or TRBV12-4 with TRBJ2-1; D uncertain. This CDR3 has 12 residues. Trimming took off 5 bases at V and 16 bases at J, with 18 bases between the two ends. The CDR3 nucleotides read TGTGCCAGCAGTCTCGGACCCTCCGCGCAATTCTTC. This sequence encodes CASSLGPSAQFF.